These 11 T cell receptor delta chains were sequenced from one sample in a study of γδ T cells in repeated Plasmodium falciparum infection. Gammadelta T cells were flow-sorted from PBMC into Vgamma9/Vdelta2+ and Vdelta2-negative populations for bulk analysis. TCRdb reprocessed the multiplex PCR reads through CATT. The table has around 50,000 delta-chain clones, 1.7% seen once; the top ten hold approximately 15%. The sequenced sample was gamma-delta T cells from blood. These receptors were collected from a pool of human donors (malaria-infected and uninfected, not separated).

This clone was seen a handful of times. With only one base between it and a far larger clone, this is likely a read error. The same CDR3 also results from other DNA sequences found in this sample. The CDR3 here is CAFSFRGGYVRPRKTHKLIF. The CDR3 DNA reads TGTGCCTTTAGCTTTAGGGGGGGATATGTAAGACCACGGAAGACCCATAAACTCATCTTT. The V and J genes are TRDV3 and TRDJ1; 8 positions agree with TRDD3. The CDR3 length is 20 residues. Trimming cost V 0 bases and J 6 bases; bases outside gene matches: 27. Germline V gene data show CDR1 as TVYSNPD and CDR2 as GDNSRS (reference sequence).

At least ten counts were recorded for this clone. The amino acid sequence in TCRdb belongs to a much larger clone and departs from this DNA's translation at residue 10, likely a sequencing read error; the sequence shown is translated from the DNA. The V and J genes are TRDV1 and TRDJ1; D possibly corresponds to TRDD1 (5 bases). CDR1 and CDR2 from the germline V gene are TSWWSYY and QGS. The CDR3 extends over 16 amino acids. Trimming pared 2 bases from V and 2 bases from J, leaving 15 bases between. The CDR3 nucleotides are TGTGCTCTTGGGGAAGAAGAAATCTCTATGACCGATAAACTCATCTTT. Translating it yields CALGEEEISMTDKLIF.

This clone was seen at least ten times. The likely explanation is a read error, given a far larger clone one base away. Distinct nucleotide sequences in the sample also encode this CDR3. V and J are TRDV1 and TRDJ1; D is ambiguous. CDR3 length: 16 amino acids. Germline values: CDR1 TSWWSYY, CDR2 QGS. Trimming took 3 bases from V and 0 from J, leaving 14 bases between them. CDR3 residues: CALGEIRQGYTDKLIF. CDR3 nucleotides: TGTGCTCTTGGGGAGATCCGTCAGGGGTACACCGATAAACTCATCTTT.

This clone was detected only a few times. The protein TCRdb gives is from a much larger clone and does not agree with this DNA's translation at residue 13, likely a read error; the protein shown here comes from the DNA. V usage is TRDV1 and J usage is TRDJ1, with a possible D match to TRDD2 (6 bases). The J gene, absent from TCRdb, was called here by matching the DNA to germline. The V and J ends lost 3 bases and 1 base respectively, with 24 bases between them. From germline, CDR1 is TSWWSYY and CDR2 QGS. The CDR3 is 19 amino acids. CDR3 sequence (DNA): TGTGCTCTTGGGGATCCACCCTTCCGTCGGGCCCCGTGCACCGATAAACTCATCTTT. Its protein is CALGDPPFRRAPCTDKLIF.

Ten or more counts support this clone. This chain uses TRDV1 with TRDJ1, with 11 bases identical to TRDD3. V lost 0 bases and J lost 8; bases outside the gene matches: 23. The CDR3 is 21 amino acids. Germline V gives CDR1 TSWWSYY, CDR2 QGS. CDR3 nucleotide sequence: TGTGCTCTTGGGGAACTCGTCGCCCACTCGTTTCTTTCTGGGGGATACAGCAAACTCATCTTT. This translates into CALGELVAHSFLSGGYSKLIF.

Concerning this clone: A clone one base away is much larger, so this may be a read error. CDR3 in amino acids: CALGDLPSYGWIPLLSTDKLIF. The CDR3 coding sequence is TGTGCTCTTGGGGATCTTCCTTCCTACGGGTGGATACCTCTATTATCCACCGATAAACTCATCTTT. The V gene is TRDV1, the J gene TRDJ1; TRDD2 aligns across 9 bases. TCRdb offers no J gene call, so here the DNA was matched to germline to obtain one. Trimming cost V 3 bases and J 1 base; bases outside gene matches: 24. This CDR3 has 22 amino acids. Per germline, CDR1 TSWWSYY and CDR2 QGS.

Remarks on this clone: TCRdb's protein for this DNA is that of a much larger clone and differs from the translation at residue 18, likely a read error; the protein shown is the DNA translation. V gene TRDV1 combines with J gene TRDJ1; 9 bases are a match to TRDD3. Germline CDR1 reads TSWWSYY; CDR2 reads QGS. The CDR3 consists of 19 residues. The CDR3 is CALGGTLFPTLGDLDKLTF. For the CDR3, the DNA is TGTGCTCTTGGGGGAACTCTCTTTCCTACTCTGGGGGATTTAGATAAACTCACCTTT.

A note on this clone: The TCRdb record carries a much larger clone's protein, which differs from this DNA's translation at residue 8; a read error is the likely cause, and the protein listed here is the DNA translation. V is TRDV1 and J is TRDJ1; 9 bases align to TRDD2. Germline trimming cut 1 base from V and 2 bases from J; bases unmatched to any gene: 20. The CDR3 covers 21 residues. The germline V gene encodes CDR1 TSWWSYY and CDR2 QGS. The CDR3 region is CALGERRFLPTGVHCTDKLIF. CDR3 in DNA: TGTGCTCTTGGGGAACGTCGGTTCCTTCCTACGGGGGTCCACTGTACCGATAAACTCATCTTT.

About this clone: A far larger clone is only one base removed, so a read error is likely. Different DNA sequences within this sample yield the same CDR3. The chain joins TRDV3 to TRDJ1, with 7 bases fitting TRDD3. J lost 5 bases, V lost 2 bases, and 29 bases had no gene match. Germline lookup yields CDR1 TVYSNPD and CDR2 GDNSRS (reference sequence). The CDR3 spans 20 residues. The CDR3 loop is CAFDVLRVLGTRPATDKLIF. CDR3 sequence (DNA): TGTGCCTTTGACGTCCTCCGTGTACTGGGGACTCGGCCAGCCACTGATAAACTCATCTTT.

As concerns this clone: A far larger clone lies a single base away; this is likely a read error. The same CDR3 also results from other DNA sequences found in this sample. With the J gene uncalled, the V gene is TRDV1; no DNA check was done on the table's D call, TRDD3. Germline assignment: CDR1 TSWWSYY and CDR2 QGS. The CDR3 runs 21 residues. This chain's CDR3 is CALGERSRGLPSGGYTDKLIF. CDR3 nucleotide sequence: TGTGCTCTTGGGGAACGGTCTCGAGGGCTACCTTCTGGGGGATACACCGATAAGCTCATCTTC.

Of note for this clone: This likely traces to a read error, being one base from a far larger clone. This sample also contains other DNA sequences that code for the same CDR3. The V and J genes are TRDV1 and TRDJ1; 11 nucleotides line up with TRDD3. The CDR3 has 20 amino acids. Germline V lookup: CDR1 TSWWSYY, CDR2 QGS. CDR3 bases: TGTGCCCTTTCCATCCTACACACCCTCTGGGGGATACCATACACCGATAAACTCATCTTT. Translation: CALSILHTLWGIPYTDKLIF.